Listed below are T cell receptor beta chains from one sample, sequenced in a study of early T cells in non-severe SARS-CoV-2 infection. TCRdb reanalysed the 5' RACE reads using MiXCR and keeps one entry per CDR3 protein. The sample has about 71,000 distinct CDR3 sequences, roughly an eighth seen once. This material consisted of whole blood, taken at baseline. These receptors were obtained from an adult who was a healthcare worker with PCR-confirmed SARS-CoV-2 infection or an uninfected control (not recorded which). Both conserved end residues are part of each CDR3. The order of the fields is clone size, D gene, J gene, V gene, CDR3 protein, CDR3 DNA. A D gene is named only where the DNA matches it firmly. A row's size may be missing; if present it is once, few, many or a size class.

many	NA	TRBJ1-5	TRBV9	CASNEGNSNQPQHF	TGTGCCAGCAACGAGGGGAATAGCAATCAGCCCCAGCATTTT
many	NA	TRBJ1-2	TRBV19	CASSIQPFGHGYTF	TGTGCCAGTAGTATTCAACCCTTTGGGCATGGCTACACCTTC
many	TRBD2	TRBJ2-1	TRBV28	CASRGAGILAEKNNEQFF	TGTGCTTCAAGGGGGGCAGGGATACTAGCGGAGAAAAACAATGAGCAGTTCTTC
NA	TRBD2	TRBJ2-5	TRBV7-2	CASRRRLAGGTQETQYF	TGTGCCAGCAGACGGCGACTAGCGGGGGGGACCCAAGAGACCCAGTACTTC
many	TRBD2	TRBJ2-2	TRBV9	CASSGIAGGNTGELFF	TGTGCCAGCAGCGGAATAGCGGGGGGAAACACCGGGGAGCTGTTTTTT
many	NA	TRBJ2-5	TRBV7-9	CASSLHSNQETQYF	TGTGCCAGCAGCCTACACAGCAACCAAGAGACCCAGTACTTC
many	NA	TRBJ1-2	TRBV18	CASSLGTGYYGYTF	TGTGCCAGCTCGCTGGGGACGGGATACTATGGCTACACCTTC
few	NA	TRBJ2-7	TRBV6-5	CASSYAGTSEQYF	TGTGCCAGCAGTTACGCCGGGACAAGTGAGCAGTACTTC
NA	NA	TRBJ1-1	TRBV11-2	CASTPMVSGLNTEAFF	TGTGCCAGCACCCCGATGGTCAGTGGGCTGAACACTGAAGCTTTCTTT
many	TRBD2	TRBJ2-2	TRBV4-1	CASNPSGGRGTGELFF	TGCGCCAGCAATCCTAGCGGGGGGCGGGGCACCGGGGAGCTGTTTTTT
many	NA	TRBJ2-7	TRBV2	CASSERGSNSYEQYF	TGTGCCAGCAGTGAACGTGGCAGTAACTCCTACGAGCAGTACTTC
many	TRBD1	TRBJ2-1	TRBV6-2/TRBV6-3	CASSSPDRRTNNEQFF	TGTGCCAGCAGCTCTCCGGACAGGCGAACGAACAATGAGCAGTTCTTC
NA	NA	TRBJ1-1	TRBV2	CASSDYTEAFF	TGTGCCAGCAGTGATTACACTGAAGCTTTCTTT
NA	NA	TRBJ1-6	TRBV5-1	CASSLAVLADSPLHF	TGCGCCAGCAGCTTGGCCGTGCTGGCAGACTCACCCCTCCACTTT
NA	NA	TRBJ1-4	TRBV28	CASSSPGGETNEKLFF	TGTGCCAGCAGTTCACCGGGGGGCGAGACTAATGAAAAACTGTTTTTT
NA	NA	TRBJ1-2	TRBV6-5	CASSYSRGLDGYTF	TGTGCCAGCAGTTACTCGCGGGGGTTGGATGGCTACACCTTC
few	NA	TRBJ1-5	TRBV6-1	CASTRGSNQPQHF	TGTGCCAGTACCAGGGGTAGCAATCAGCCCCAGCATTTT
few	TRBD2	TRBJ2-2	TRBV2	CASSGLAGTGELFF	TGTGCCAGCAGTGGGCTAGCGGGGACCGGGGAGCTGTTTTTT
NA	NA	TRBJ2-5	TRBV2	CASTQTETQYF	TGTGCCAGTACACAGACAGAGACCCAGTACTTC
NA	TRBD1	TRBJ2-1	TRBV7-2	CASSSSTIRQGNEQFF	TGTGCCAGCAGCTCCTCAACCATACGACAGGGTAATGAGCAGTTCTTC
few	NA	TRBJ1-5	TRBV20-1	CSARDRAGGRQPQHF	TGCAGTGCTAGAGATCGGGCGGGGGGCAGGCAGCCCCAGCATTTT
NA	NA	TRBJ2-2	TRBV20-1	CSAPPDGDTGELFF	TGCAGTGCTCCCCCAGACGGGGACACCGGGGAGCTGTTTTTT
many	NA	TRBJ1-1	TRBV4-2	CASSQGADRLGNTEAFF	TGTGCCAGCAGCCAAGGGGCAGACAGGTTGGGTAACACTGAAGCTTTCTTT
once	NA	TRBJ1-1	TRBV12-3/TRBV12-4	CASSFRPTEAFF	TGTGCCAGCAGTTTCAGGCCCACTGAAGCTTTCTTT
NA	NA	TRBJ2-3	TRBV21-1	CASSPQREIRITDTQYF	TGTGCCAGCAGCCCGCAAAGAGAGATCAGGATCACAGATACGCAGTATTTT
few	NA	TRBJ2-6	TRBV5-6	CASSLVGRTSGANVLTF	TGTGCCAGCAGCTTGGTGGGCAGGACCTCTGGGGCCAACGTCCTGACTTTC
NA	TRBD1	TRBJ2-1	TRBV9	CASSVEGQGAGEQFF	TGTGCCAGCAGCGTAGAGGGACAGGGGGCTGGTGAGCAGTTCTTC
NA	NA	TRBJ2-5	TRBV2	CASTQDIVETQYF	TGTGCCAGCACCCAGGATATCGTGGAGACCCAGTACTTC
few	NA	TRBJ1-3	TRBV6-6	CASSDRTVGNTIYF	TGTGCCAGCAGTGATCGGACAGTAGGAAACACCATATATTTT
many	NA	TRBJ1-5	TRBV6-5	CASSQQVNQPQHF	TGTGCCAGCAGTCAACAGGTAAATCAGCCCCAGCATTTT
few	TRBD1	TRBJ2-7	TRBV10-3	CAHQGTGSYEQYF	TGTGCCCATCAGGGGACAGGTTCCTACGAGCAGTACTTC
few	TRBD1	TRBJ2-5	TRBV5-1	CASSLMGQLQETQYF	TGCGCCAGCAGCTTGATGGGACAGCTTCAAGAGACCCAGTACTTC
NA	NA	TRBJ1-1	TRBV28	CASCRGPSEAFF	TGTGCCAGCTGTCGAGGACCTTCTGAAGCTTTCTTT
NA	NA	TRBJ1-5	TRBV12-3/TRBV12-4	CASSLAGINQPQHF	TGTGCCAGCAGTTTGGCAGGCATCAATCAGCCCCAGCATTTT